This TCR beta chain was sequenced for a study of blood T cell repertoires in COVID-19. In the original processing: From reference gene primer amplification, estimates of nucleated cell counts were derived. Repertoires were generated with immunoSEQ multiplex PCR, while TCRdb's copy carries only in-frame clones and drops some. V and J calls and clone size follow that table, whereas D and trimming were derived from the DNA. The profile shows fewer than 200,000 clones, around 77% of them singletons. Germline CDR1 and CDR2: KGHDR and SFDVKD. The CDR3 is 15 amino acids. The V and J ends lost 3 bases and 4 bases respectively, with 15 bases between them.

The receptor was isolated from a man aged 70 or older with acute or convalescent COVID-19. The chain joins TRBV24-1 to TRBJ2-7; D possibly corresponds to TRBD1 (6 bases). The sample comprised peripheral blood. CDR3 nucleotide sequence: TGTGCCACCAGTGATCCCGGACGAGGACAGTACGAGCAGTACTTC. Its protein is CATSDPGRGQYEQYF.